The clone carrying this T cell receptor (beta chain) was picked up many times. The antigen is not known. These data come from a study of CD8+CD57+ T cells in acquired aplastic anemia. Overall study findings and caveats: Comparison of patients with controls identified around 31 shared CD8+ CDR3 sequences.

The authors sequenced patients whose flow cytometry had shown CD8+CD57+ cell expansion. With no exception, the patients had severe acquired aplastic anemia. The study profiled TCR beta VDJ and CDR3 using genomic DNA as template. TCRdb re-called the reads through MiXCR, storing one row per CDR3 protein. The table lists 120,000 or so distinct CDR3 sequences, almost 40% of them singletons. Trimming removed 1 base at V and 6 bases at J, with 13 bases between. Germline CDR1 and CDR2: SGHRS and YFSETQ. The CDR3 length is 15 residues. Material for sequencing was sorted CD4+, CD8+, or CD8+CD57+ T cells (not recorded which) from PBMCs. This TCR was recovered from a human donor with aplastic anemia. The chain combines TRBV5-1 with TRBJ2-2; D perhaps matches TRBD1 (5 bases). In DNA form, the CDR3 reads TGCGCCAGCAGCTTGTGGGGCCTAGATTCCGGGGAGCTGTTTTTT. Protein sequence: CASSLWGLDSGELFF. Complete variable domain (other parts from reference TRBV5-1 and TRBJ2-2): KAGVTQTPRYLIKTRGQQVTLSCSPISGHRSVSWYQQTPGQGLQFLFEYFSETQRNKGNFPGRFSGRQFSNSRSEMNVSTLELGDSALYLCASSLWGLDSGELFFGEGSRLTVL.